This entry concerns a single TCR beta chain. What it binds is unknown. These data originate in a study of blood T cells in healthy people across ages. Germline values: CDR1 SGHAT, CDR2 FQNNGV. This CDR3 is 16 amino acids long. The J segment lost 7 bases and the V segment lost 5 bases, leaving 15 bases of the junction unmatched. Findings and caveats of the study: Unsorted PBMCs ruled out conclusive naive versus antigen-experienced comparison. The recorded TCR beta diversity per million T cells decreased in a roughly linear manner with age. Compared with aged donors, long-lived donors showed fewer expanded clones, suggesting selection.

The use of a sample-barcoded 5' primer and a J-beta primer mix characterized a second PCR of roughly 6 to 12 cycles. Every single cDNA molecule received a tag from a template-switch adaptor with 12 random nucleotides. TCRdb re-derived calls from the 5' RACE reads in MiXCR, one entry per CDR3 protein. The sample holds some 710,000 distinct CDR3 sequences, roughly 46% seen once. This TCR derives from an older man in good health. Material for sequencing was blood. V gene TRBV11-2 combines with J gene TRBJ2-5; TRBD2 agrees at 8 bases. The CDR3 region has the DNA TGTGCCAGCAGCCCTCCCGACGGGACTAGGGCGGGGACCCAGTACTTC. This translates into CASSPPDGTRAGTQYF.